This T cell receptor (beta chain) is from a study of identifying expanded T cells in peripheral blood (dated by TCRdb to the late 2010s). For the wider study: Separate aliquots of the same genomic DNA pool were sequenced to produce technical replicates, and four replicates were compared in pairs. Study-wide conclusions, independent of this receptor: Both the number of clones called differentially abundant and the false-positive rate were significantly reduced by the beta-binomial model across all healthy-donor time intervals. The binomial model flagged 0.9 to 1.5 differentially abundant clones between technical replicates but 15 to 17 over roughly two weeks and about 19 over roughly 4 weeks. It was expected by the authors that biological variance in healthy repertoires might increase further over much longer intervals, such as months to years. In all healthy donors, the variance in clone template counts between samples taken two weeks apart rose significantly as total template count increased.

No immune events, such as infections, were documented for the healthy donors during the collection period. Healthy-donor blood repertoires served as a training cohort to calibrate time-dependent variance in a beta-binomial model of T-cell clone differential abundance. The training cohort was composed of approximately ten healthy donors, 3 female and 7 male. Donor ages ranged from about 29 to 65 years, with an average of approximately 43 years. Obtained from a commercial supplier, whole blood was collected from each healthy donor at three time points set about two weeks apart. For immunosequencing, genomic DNA was extracted from whole blood that had not been sorted. In this sample, this clone turned up a few times. It lacks a known antigen. No clone much larger than this one lies a single base away; base qualities are absent. V trim: 3 bases; J trim: 6 bases; unmatched bases: 11. Including cysteine and phenylalanine, the CDR3 has 16 amino acids. Only the CDR3 part of the read is kept: 48 bases, read in frame from the first base. CDR1 and CDR2 (LNHDA, SQIVND) derive from the germline V gene (reference sequence).

TCRbeta CDR3 regions were profiled by bias-controlled multiplex PCR amplification of genomic DNA with the immunoSEQ Assay. For the original study's pipeline: To quantify the absolute abundance of each unique TCRbeta CDR3 region, the sequences were collapsed and filtered. Differential abundance was tested with a binomial (Fisher-equivalent) model and with a beta-binomial model adding time-dependent variance fitted from healthy donors. Clones with fewer than 5 combined templates were excluded, and clones with Benjamini-Hochberg FDR below 0.01 were called differentially abundant. Using the form v = (b*log(k)+a)^2, the beta-binomial variance was modeled as a function of the total template count across the two samples. TCRdb holds this immuneACCESS table with in-frame rearrangements only. Some clones are missing; in checked studies, unresolved V genes explain under half, and the rest has no known cause. That table furnishes V, J and clone size, whereas the DNA furnished D and trimming. This sample lists around 100,000 clones; approximately 90% were detected once. Roughly 15% of the sample goes to the ten largest clones.

This sequence was found in a person aged 18 to 70 in good health. The sequence joins TRBV19 to TRBJ1-2, and TRBD1 matches 9 of the central bases. The sample consisted of blood. The CDR3 is CASSMVGDREFNGYTF. Read as DNA, the sequence is TGTGCCAGTAGTATGGTGGGGGACAGGGAATTCAATGGCTACACCTTC.